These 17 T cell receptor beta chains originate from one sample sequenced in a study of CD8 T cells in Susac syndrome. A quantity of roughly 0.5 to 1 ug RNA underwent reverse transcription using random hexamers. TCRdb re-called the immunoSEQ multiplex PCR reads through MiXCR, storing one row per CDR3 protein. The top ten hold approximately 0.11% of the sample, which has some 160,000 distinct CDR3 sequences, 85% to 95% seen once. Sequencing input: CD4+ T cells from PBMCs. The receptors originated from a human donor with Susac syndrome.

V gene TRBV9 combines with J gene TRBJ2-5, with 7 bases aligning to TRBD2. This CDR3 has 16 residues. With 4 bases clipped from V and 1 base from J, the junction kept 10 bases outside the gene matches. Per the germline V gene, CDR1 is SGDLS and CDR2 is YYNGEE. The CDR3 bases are TGTGCCAGCAGCCGCGGGGTAGGGACTACCCAAGAGACCCAGTACTTC. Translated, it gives CASSRGVGTTQETQYF.

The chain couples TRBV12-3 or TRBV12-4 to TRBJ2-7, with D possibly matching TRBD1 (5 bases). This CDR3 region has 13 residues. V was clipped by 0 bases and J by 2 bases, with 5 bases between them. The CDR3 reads CASSLAGPYEQYF. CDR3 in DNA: TGTGCCAGCAGTTTAGCGGGGCCCTACGAGCAGTACTTC.

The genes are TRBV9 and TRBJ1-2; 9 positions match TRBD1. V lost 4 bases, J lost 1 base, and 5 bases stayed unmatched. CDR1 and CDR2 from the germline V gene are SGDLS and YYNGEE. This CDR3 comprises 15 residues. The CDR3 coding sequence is TGTGCCAGCAGCCGGGACAGGGTTCGTAACTATGGCTACACCTTC. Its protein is CASSRDRVRNYGYTF.

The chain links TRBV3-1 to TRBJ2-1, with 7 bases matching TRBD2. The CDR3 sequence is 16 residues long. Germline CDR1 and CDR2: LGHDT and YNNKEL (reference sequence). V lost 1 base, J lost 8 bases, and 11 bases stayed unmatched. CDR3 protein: CASSQGIRLAGHEQFF. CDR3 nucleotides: TGTGCCAGCAGCCAAGGAATTCGACTAGCTGGCCATGAGCAGTTCTTC.

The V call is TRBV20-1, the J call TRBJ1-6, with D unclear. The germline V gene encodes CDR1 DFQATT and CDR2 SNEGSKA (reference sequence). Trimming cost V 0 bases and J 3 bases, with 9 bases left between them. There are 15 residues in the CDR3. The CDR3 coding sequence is TGCAGTGCTAGAGAAACAGAGAACTATAATTCACCCCTCCACTTT. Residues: CSARETENYNSPLHF.

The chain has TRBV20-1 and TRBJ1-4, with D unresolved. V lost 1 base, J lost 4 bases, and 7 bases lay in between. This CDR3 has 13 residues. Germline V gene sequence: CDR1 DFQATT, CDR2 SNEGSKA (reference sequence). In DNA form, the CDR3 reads TGCAGTGCTAGAGTGGCAAATAATGAAAAACTGTTTTTT. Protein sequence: CSARVANNEKLFF.

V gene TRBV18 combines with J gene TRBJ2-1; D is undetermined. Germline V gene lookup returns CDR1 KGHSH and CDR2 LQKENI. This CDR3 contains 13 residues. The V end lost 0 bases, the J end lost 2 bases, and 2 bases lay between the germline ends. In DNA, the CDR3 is TGTGCCAGCTCACCACCGGCCTACAATGAGCAGTTCTTC. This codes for CASSPPAYNEQFF. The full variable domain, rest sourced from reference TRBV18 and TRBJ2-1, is NAGVMQNPRHLVRRRGQEARLRCSPMKGHSHVYWYRQLPEEGLKFMVYLQKENIIDESGMPKERFSAEFPKEGPSILRIQQVVRGDSAAYFCASSPPAYNEQFFGPGTRLTVL.

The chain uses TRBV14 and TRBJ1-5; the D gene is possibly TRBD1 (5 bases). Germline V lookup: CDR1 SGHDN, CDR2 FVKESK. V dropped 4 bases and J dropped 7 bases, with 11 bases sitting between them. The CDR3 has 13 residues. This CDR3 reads CASSLSWGQPQHF. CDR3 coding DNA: TGTGCCAGCAGCCTGAGTTGGGGGCAGCCCCAGCATTTT.

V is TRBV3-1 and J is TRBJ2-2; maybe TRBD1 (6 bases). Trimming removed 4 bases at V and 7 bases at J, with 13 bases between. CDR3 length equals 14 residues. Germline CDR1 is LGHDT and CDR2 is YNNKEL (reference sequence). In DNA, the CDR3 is TGTGCCAGCAGCCCTCAGGGGTCAAACGGGGAGCTGTTTTTT. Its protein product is CASSPQGSNGELFF.

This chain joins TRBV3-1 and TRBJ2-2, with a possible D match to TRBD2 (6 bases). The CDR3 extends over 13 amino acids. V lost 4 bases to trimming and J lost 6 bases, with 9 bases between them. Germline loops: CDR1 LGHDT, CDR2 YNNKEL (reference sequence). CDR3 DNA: TGTGCCAGCAGCCGGGGGGAACCCGGGGAGCTGTTTTTT. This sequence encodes CASSRGEPGELFF.

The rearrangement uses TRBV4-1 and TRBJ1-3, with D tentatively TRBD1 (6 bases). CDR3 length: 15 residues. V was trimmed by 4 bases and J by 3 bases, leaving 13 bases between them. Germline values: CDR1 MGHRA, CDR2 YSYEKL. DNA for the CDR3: TGCGCCAGCAGCCGCGGACAGCAACTTGGAAACACCATATATTTT. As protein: CASSRGQQLGNTIYF.

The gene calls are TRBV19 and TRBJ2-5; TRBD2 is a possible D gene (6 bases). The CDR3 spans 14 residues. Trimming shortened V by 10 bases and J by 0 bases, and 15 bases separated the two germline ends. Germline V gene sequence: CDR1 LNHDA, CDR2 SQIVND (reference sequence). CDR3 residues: CATKIGDYQETQYF. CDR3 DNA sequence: TGTGCCACTAAAATCGGGGACTACCAAGAGACCCAGTACTTC.

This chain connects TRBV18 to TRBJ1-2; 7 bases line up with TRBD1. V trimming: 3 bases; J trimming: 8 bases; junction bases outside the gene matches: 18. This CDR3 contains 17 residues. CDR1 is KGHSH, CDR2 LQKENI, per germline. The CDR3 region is CASSPYHAGQALEGYTF. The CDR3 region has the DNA TGTGCCAGCTCACCCTACCATGCAGGACAGGCCCTTGAGGGCTACACCTTC.

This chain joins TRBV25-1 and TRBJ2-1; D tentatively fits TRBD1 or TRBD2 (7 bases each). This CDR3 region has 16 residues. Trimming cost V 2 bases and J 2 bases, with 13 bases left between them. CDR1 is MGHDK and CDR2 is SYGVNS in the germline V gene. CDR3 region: CASSEPGGGTYNEQFF. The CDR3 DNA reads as TGTGCCAGCAGTGAACCAGGGGGAGGGACCTACAATGAGCAGTTCTTC.

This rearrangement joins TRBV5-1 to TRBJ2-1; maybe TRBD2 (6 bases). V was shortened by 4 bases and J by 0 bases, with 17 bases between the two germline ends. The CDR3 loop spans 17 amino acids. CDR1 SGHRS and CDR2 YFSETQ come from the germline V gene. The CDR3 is CASSPRGSGSSYNEQFF. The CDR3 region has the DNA TGCGCCAGCAGCCCCCGGGGTTCCGGGAGCTCCTACAATGAGCAGTTCTTC. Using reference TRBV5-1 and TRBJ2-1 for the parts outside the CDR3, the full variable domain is KAGVTQTPRYLIKTRGQQVTLSCSPISGHRSVSWYQQTPGQGLQFLFEYFSETQRNKGNFPGRFSGRQFSNSRSEMNVSTLELGDSALYLCASSPRGSGSSYNEQFFGPGTRLTVL.

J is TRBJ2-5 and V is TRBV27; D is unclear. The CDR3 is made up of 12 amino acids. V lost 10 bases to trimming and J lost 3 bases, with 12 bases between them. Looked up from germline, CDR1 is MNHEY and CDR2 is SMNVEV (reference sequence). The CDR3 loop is CATRRREETQYF. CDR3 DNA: TGTGCCACCCGACGGAGAGAAGAGACCCAGTACTTC.

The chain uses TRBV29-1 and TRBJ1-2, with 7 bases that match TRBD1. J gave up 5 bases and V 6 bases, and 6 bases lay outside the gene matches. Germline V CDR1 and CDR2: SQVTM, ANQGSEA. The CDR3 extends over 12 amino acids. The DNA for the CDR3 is TGCAGCGTGAGACAGGGAGCTTATGGCTACACCTTC. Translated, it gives CSVRQGAYGYTF.